The next 10 T cell receptor beta chains were all read from a single sample in a study of blood T cells in healthy people across ages. A second PCR, run for roughly 7 to 11 cycles, used a sample-barcoded 5' primer plus a J-beta primer mix. TCRdb redid the calling of the 5' RACE reads with MiXCR, one entry per CDR3 protein. The sample shows 540,000 or so distinct CDR3 sequences, around 24% of them seen only once. The same sample was also studied in work on T cells of mothers and their children.

Sequencing used blood. The receptors shown here come from a boy between 5 and 17 years old in good health.

In DNA, the CDR3 is TGTGCCAGCAGCTTGGTACCACAGACCAACTATGGCTACACCTTC. Protein product: CASSLVPQTNYGYTF. The V and J genes are TRBV5-5 and TRBJ1-2; D uncertain. Germline CDR1 and CDR2: SGHKS and YYEKEE (reference sequence). CDR3 length: 15 residues. V shed 0 bases and J shed 2 bases, with 11 bases lying between them.

This sequence joins TRBV7-2 and TRBJ2-3; no firm D call. The CDR3 consists of 16 residues. Trimming left V 5 bases short and J 2 bases short, with 17 bases between. Germline-derived CDR1 and CDR2 are SGHTA and FQGNSA. This chain's CDR3 is CASSPRSLRFTDTQYF. The CDR3 DNA follows: TGTGCCAGCAGCCCCCGCTCTCTAAGGTTCACAGATACGCAGTATTTT.

The genes are TRBV5-1 and TRBJ1-1; possible D gene TRBD1, 5 bases. The V and J ends lost 1 base and 3 bases respectively, with 10 bases between them. This CDR3 contains 14 residues. CDR1 and CDR2 (germline): SGHRS, YFSETQ. The CDR3: CASSLWLGDTEAFF. In DNA, the CDR3 is TGCGCCAGCAGCTTGTGGCTGGGGGACACTGAAGCTTTCTTT.

The chain uses TRBV19 and TRBJ2-3; TRBD1 matches 7 bases. Germline V gene data show CDR1 as LNHDA and CDR2 as SQIVND (reference sequence). V shed 7 bases and J 1 base; nucleotides not matched to a gene: 2. This CDR3 has 13 residues. The chain's CDR3 is CASTGTGTDTQYF. CDR3 nucleotides: TGTGCCAGTACAGGGACAGGCACAGATACGCAGTATTTT.

In this sample, this clonotype turned up a few times. V and J are TRBV27 and TRBJ2-5; D is perhaps TRBD1 (6 bases). The germline V and J ends were trimmed by 4 bases and 5 bases, with 20 bases remaining between them. The CDR3 is 16 amino acids. Germline V gene sequence: CDR1 MNHEY, CDR2 SMNVEV (reference sequence). The CDR3 sequence is CASSSQTGRAWETQYF. CDR3 nucleotides: TGTGCCAGCAGTTCCCAGACAGGTAGAGCCTGGGAGACCCAGTACTTC.

This clonotype was seen many times. The V call is TRBV29-1, the J call TRBJ2-1, with unresolved D. The germline gives CDR1 SQVTM, CDR2 ANQGSEA. This CDR3 is built from 13 residues. V shed 4 bases and J shed 5 bases, with 12 bases lying between them. CDR3 nucleotides: TGCAGCGTTGGGGTTAGCCGAGACAATGAGCAGTTCTTC. Protein sequence: CSVGVSRDNEQFF.

CDR3 sequence reads: CSARDPASGGFVEQYF. CDR3 in DNA: TGCAGTGCTAGAGACCCGGCTAGCGGGGGGTTTGTCGAGCAGTACTTC. The chain couples TRBV20-1 to TRBJ2-7, with TRBD2 matching 11 bases. This CDR3 region has 16 residues. Germline assignment: CDR1 DFQATT and CDR2 SNEGSKA (reference sequence). The V gene end was trimmed by 0 bases and the J gene end by 6 bases; junction bases not matched to a gene: 10.

The V call is TRBV6-5, the J call TRBJ2-1; a weak D match, TRBD2 (5 bases). The V gene lost 4 bases and the J gene lost 6 bases, with 25 bases spanning the gap. The CDR3 loop spans 18 amino acids. Germline CDR1 MNHEY, CDR2 SVGAGI. The DNA for the CDR3 is TGTGCCAGCAGTTTCCGTAGAGGACCAGGAGGCGAATTCAATGAGCAGTTCTTC. Its protein product is CASSFRRGPGGEFNEQFF.

The chain carries TRBV28 and TRBJ1-2; 10 nucleotides align to TRBD1. This CDR3 contains 14 residues. Germline-derived CDR1 and CDR2 are MDHEN and SYDVKM. V gave up 8 bases and J gave up 6 bases; unmatched junction bases: 9. CDR3 region: CASLPSGTGDGYTF. CDR3 coding DNA: TGTGCCAGCCTACCCTCCGGGACAGGGGATGGCTACACCTTC.

The chain uses TRBV20-1 and TRBJ1-6; TRBD1 is a possible D gene (6 bases). CDR1 and CDR2 (germline): DFQATT, SNEGSKA (reference sequence). The CDR3 has 13 amino acids. V gave up 3 bases and J gave up 8 bases, with 11 bases separating them. CDR3 loop: CSASTGSYSPLHF. CDR3 nucleotide sequence: TGCAGTGCTAGCACAGGGTCTTATTCACCCCTCCACTTT.